The 26 T cell receptor beta chains reported below all come from one sample, sequenced in a study of blood T cell repertoires in COVID-19. The repertoire was sequenced with immunoSEQ multiplex PCR; TCRdb's copy has only in-frame clones and lacks some. The sample shows 90,000 to 150,000 clones, about 89% of them seen only once. The sequencing sample was made of peripheral blood. All receptors derive from a human donor with acute or convalescent COVID-19. The donor label of this sample is uncertain.

The chain uses TRBV7-2 and TRBJ2-2; 9 positions agree with TRBD1. The CDR3 loop spans 17 amino acids. J lost 6 bases, V lost 3 bases, and 11 bases had no gene match. Germline V gene data show CDR1 as SGHTA and CDR2 as FQGNSA. The CDR3 DNA reads as TGTGCCAGCAGCTTCCCCCGTGGGACAGGGATGTCCGGGGAGCTGTTTTTT. Its protein is CASSFPRGTGMSGELFF.

This chain uses TRBV3-1 (or the pseudogene TRBV3-2) with TRBJ2-7; perhaps TRBD2 as D (6 bases). Germline-derived CDR1 and CDR2 are LGHDT and YNNKEL (reference sequence). CDR3 length: 14 amino acids. V was pared by 1 base and J by 3 bases, with 10 bases between. The CDR3 bases are TGTGCCAGCAGCCAAGTTCCCGGGGGCTACGAGCAGTACTTC. This encodes CASSQVPGGYEQYF.

The J gene is TRBJ1-6, the V gene TRBV5-1; maybe TRBD1 (6 bases). V gave up 6 bases and J gave up 7 bases, with 11 bases separating them. The germline gives CDR1 SGHRS, CDR2 YFSETQ. The CDR3 has 13 amino acids. CDR3 loop: CASKGQWNSPLHF. The CDR3, as DNA: TGCGCCAGCAAAGGACAGTGGAATTCACCCCTCCACTTT.

This chain links TRBV28 with TRBJ1-1; D is unclear. This CDR3 region has 16 residues. V gave up 1 base and J gave up 1 base, with 13 bases separating them. In germline, CDR1 is MDHEN, CDR2 SYDVKM. The CDR3 DNA reads TGTGCCAGCAGTTTATCGGGAGCGCGGCGGAACACTGAAGCTTTCTTT. Amino acids: CASSLSGARRNTEAFF.

CDR3 residues: CASSPGQGAAGYGYTF. The CDR3 DNA sequence: TGTGCCAGCAGTCCGGGACAGGGGGCCGCTGGCTATGGCTACACCTTC. V and J are TRBV6-2 or TRBV6-3 and TRBJ1-2; TRBD1 aligns across 12 bases. The V gene's germline CDR1 is MNHEY and CDR2 SVGEGT. The CDR3 contains 16 residues. With V trimmed by 5 bases and J by 4 bases, 8 bases remained unmatched.

The chain links TRBV2 to TRBJ2-3; unclear D gene. The CDR3 runs to 14 residues. The V gene lost 6 bases and the J gene lost 2 bases, with 12 bases spanning the gap. Germline assignment: CDR1 SNHLY and CDR2 FYNNEI. The CDR3 here is CASRTHSYTDTQYF. The CDR3 bases are TGTGCCAGCAGGACGCATAGCTACACAGATACGCAGTATTTT.

V is TRBV28 and J is TRBJ2-3, with 11 nucleotides matching TRBD2. The V segment lost 3 bases and the J segment 4 bases; nucleotides outside the gene matches: 15. The germline CDR1 and CDR2 sequences are MDHEN and SYDVKM. The CDR3 spans 19 residues. The CDR3 coding sequence is TGTGCCAGCAGTTTGTTAGGGGTAGCGGGAGGGCTAAGTGCAGATACGCAGTATTTT. Encoded protein: CASSLLGVAGGLSADTQYF.

The rearrangement joins TRBV28 to TRBJ1-1; possibly TRBD1 for D (5 bases). Trimming left V 3 bases short and J 0 bases short, with 14 bases between. There are 16 residues in the CDR3. Germline lookup yields CDR1 MDHEN and CDR2 SYDVKM. Here the CDR3 reads CASSLGGRGMNTEAFF. DNA for the CDR3: TGTGCCAGCAGTTTGGGAGGGAGGGGAATGAACACTGAAGCTTTCTTT. The variable domain in full, completed from reference TRBV28 and TRBJ1-1, reads DVKVTQSSRYLVKRTGEKVFLECVQDMDHENMFWYRQDPGLGLRLIYFSYDVKMKEKGDIPEGYSVSREKKERFSLILESASTNQTSMYLCASSLGGRGMNTEAFFGQGTRLTVV.

The gene calls are TRBV7-2 and TRBJ2-4; 10 bases are shared with TRBD1. V trimming: 2 bases; J trimming: 4 bases; junction bases outside the gene matches: 5. Germline CDR1 reads SGHTA; CDR2 reads FQGNSA. The CDR3 is 16 amino acids. The CDR3 spells CASSLFAGQGKNIQYF. The CDR3 bases are TGTGCCAGCAGCTTATTCGCGGGACAGGGGAAAAACATTCAGTACTTC. The full variable domain, rest sourced from reference TRBV7-2 and TRBJ2-4, is GAGVSQSPSNKVTEKGKDVELRCDPISGHTALYWYRQSLGQGLEFLIYFQGNSAPDKSGLPSDRFSAERTGGSVSTLTIQRTQQEDSAVYLCASSLFAGQGKNIQYFGAGTRLSVL.

The chain uses TRBV7-2 and TRBJ2-1, with D perhaps matching TRBD2 (6 bases). The CDR3 sequence is 13 residues long. CDR1 SGHTA and CDR2 FQGNSA come from the germline V gene. V was clipped by 4 bases and J by 13 bases, with 17 bases between them. The CDR3 region has the DNA TGTGCCAGCAGCTCTTCACTAGCCCCCTCCCAGTTCTTC. It specifies CASSSSLAPSQFF.

The rearrangement joins TRBV6-2 or TRBV6-3 to TRBJ2-7; 8 bases map to TRBD2. The CDR3 has 16 residues. Unmatched junction bases numbered 17, after V lost 6 bases and J lost 7 bases. CDR1 MNHEY and CDR2 SVGEGT come from the germline V gene. CDR3 sequence: CASSRRGSGESWEQYF. The CDR3 nucleotides are TGTGCCAGCAGCCGAAGGGGTAGCGGGGAGTCTTGGGAGCAGTACTTC.

This clone was found a few times. This chain connects TRBV12-3 or TRBV12-4 to TRBJ1-1, with TRBD1 identical over 7 bases. This CDR3 is 13 amino acids long. Losses at the gene ends were 6 bases for V and 3 bases for J; bases not matched to a gene: 4. This CDR3 reads CASSRTGDTEAFF. CDR3 in DNA: TGTGCCAGCAGCCGCACAGGGGACACTGAAGCTTTCTTT.

The sample holds a few counts of this clone. The chain uses TRBV5-1 and TRBJ2-1; 11 nucleotides match TRBD2. Looked up from germline, CDR1 is SGHRS and CDR2 is YFSETQ. This CDR3 is 15 amino acids long. Unmatched junction bases numbered 12, after V lost 7 bases and J lost 9 bases. The CDR3 nucleotides are TGCGCCAGCTTCGTCGGGACTAGCGGCAATGGTGAGCAGTTCTTC. This sequence encodes CASFVGTSGNGEQFF.

This chain uses TRBV21-1 with TRBJ2-7; the table calls TRBD2, which could not be checked here. TRBV21-1 is noted as a pseudogene. This CDR3 spans 16 amino acids. The CDR3 sequence is CASSIPGLGCSYEQYF. Here the CDR3 DNA reads TGTGCCAGCAGCATACCGGGACTAGGATGCTCCTACGAGCAGTACTTC.

This sequence joins TRBV19 and TRBJ2-1; 13 bases agree with TRBD2. V lost 9 bases and J lost 7; bases outside the gene matches: 9. This CDR3 has 15 amino acids. From germline, CDR1 is LNHDA and CDR2 SQIVND (reference sequence). CDR3 sequence: CASRLAGGVWNEQFF. The CDR3, as DNA: TGTGCCAGCCGACTAGCGGGGGGAGTTTGGAATGAGCAGTTCTTC. Drawing the rest from reference TRBV19 and TRBJ2-1, the complete variable domain is DGGITQSPKYLFRKEGQNVTLSCEQNLNHDAMYWYRQDPGQGLRLIYYSQIVNDFQKGDIAEGYSVSREKKESFPLTVTSAQKNPTAFYLCASRLAGGVWNEQFFGPGTRLTVL.

The chain links TRBV3-1 (or the pseudogene TRBV3-2) to TRBJ2-7, with TRBD1 identical over 7 bases. The ends lost 4 bases at V and 3 bases at J; junction bases unmatched: 6. CDR1 is LGHDT and CDR2 is YNNKEL in the germline V gene (reference sequence). The CDR3 is made up of 14 amino acids. In DNA form, the CDR3 reads TGTGCCAGCAGCCTGACAGGGTCAGACTACGAGCAGTACTTC. As protein: CASSLTGSDYEQYF.

The V gene is TRBV7-6, the J gene TRBJ2-1; the match to TRBD2 covers 13 bases. The CDR3 length is 17 residues. Germline loops: CDR1 SGHVS, CDR2 FNYEAQ. V dropped 2 bases and J dropped 6; count of bases not matched to a gene: 7. CDR3 bases: TGTGCCAGCAGCTTACTATCCACTAGCGGGAGGGCCAATGAGCAGTTCTTC. The encoded protein is CASSLLSTSGRANEQFF.

The gene calls are TRBV28 and TRBJ2-7, with 7 positions matching TRBD2. Germline-derived CDR1 and CDR2 are MDHEN and SYDVKM. The CDR3 length is 15 residues. V was clipped by 5 bases and J by 6 bases; unmatched bases: 13. CDR3 coding DNA: TGTGCCAGCAGTCCCCCGCGTGGGAGGGTGGCCGAGCAGTACTTC. It specifies CASSPPRGRVAEQYF.

V is TRBV10-1 and J is TRBJ1-6; D might be TRBD1 (6 bases). Germline V CDR1 and CDR2: WNHNN, SYGVQD (reference sequence). V gave up 5 bases and J gave up 7 bases, with 12 bases separating them. There are 14 residues in the CDR3. The CDR3 nucleotides are TGCGCCAGCAGTCGGACAGAGCTGAATTCACCCCTCCACTTT. Its translation is CASSRTELNSPLHF.

The rearrangement joins TRBV6-2 or TRBV6-3 to TRBJ2-7; tentative D call: TRBD2 (5 bases). V was clipped by 0 bases and J by 3 bases, with 9 bases between them. Germline values: CDR1 MNHEY, CDR2 SVGEGT. This CDR3 comprises 14 residues. CDR3 protein: CASSYSGSHYEQYF. In DNA form, the CDR3 reads TGTGCCAGCAGTTACTCAGGGAGCCACTACGAGCAGTACTTC.

This clone was counted once. The chain combines TRBV18 with TRBJ1-1; D is uncertain. V dropped 3 bases and J dropped 0 bases, with 11 bases sitting between them. CDR3 length equals 15 residues. CDR1 is KGHSH, CDR2 LQKENI, per germline. The CDR3 nucleotides are TGTGCCAGCTCACCCGAGGGCCCCATGAACACTGAAGCTTTCTTT. Its translation is CASSPEGPMNTEAFF.

The rearrangement joins TRBV7-2 to TRBJ1-2; perhaps TRBD1 as D (6 bases). Germline V gene sequence: CDR1 SGHTA, CDR2 FQGNSA. The CDR3 sequence is 14 residues long. Deletions cut 2 bases from V and 0 bases from J, with 7 bases between. CDR3 coding DNA: TGTGCCAGCAGCTTACAGGGGTCTAACTATGGCTACACCTTC. Its translation is CASSLQGSNYGYTF.

This clone was seen once. V and J are TRBV27 and TRBJ1-6; D gene ambiguous. V dropped 6 bases and J dropped 10 bases, with 16 bases sitting between them. The V gene's germline CDR1 is MNHEY and CDR2 SMNVEV (reference sequence). The CDR3 extends over 14 amino acids. CDR3: CASSHEGATSPLHF. The CDR3 DNA sequence: TGTGCCAGCAGCCACGAGGGAGCTACCTCACCCCTCCACTTT.

V gene TRBV5-1 combines with J gene TRBJ1-4; TRBD1 might be the D (6 bases). CDR1 and CDR2 (germline): SGHRS, YFSETQ. The length of the CDR3 is 15 residues. Trimming left V 3 bases short and J 7 bases short, with 16 bases between. CDR3 bases: TGCGCCAGCAGCTCCCAGGGGCAGTGGACTGAAAAACTGTTTTTT. This codes for CASSSQGQWTEKLFF.

V gene TRBV13 combines with J gene TRBJ1-1; 9 nucleotides line up with TRBD1. J was trimmed by 1 base and V by 6 bases; bases with no gene match: 3. The CDR3 loop spans 14 amino acids. The germline gives CDR1 PRHDT, CDR2 FYEKMQ (reference sequence). CDR3 loop: CASSPGQGNTEAFF. For the CDR3, the DNA is TGTGCCAGCAGTCCGGGACAGGGGAACACTGAAGCTTTCTTT.

The chain has TRBV7-6 and TRBJ2-2; TRBD2 matches at 9 bases. Germline loops: CDR1 SGHVS, CDR2 FNYEAQ. The trim removed 5 bases at V and 2 bases at J, leaving 9 bases unmatched. The CDR3 totals 17 residues. The CDR3 region is CASSPSSGGRNTGELFF. CDR3 sequence (DNA): TGTGCCAGCAGCCCCAGCAGCGGGGGGCGTAACACCGGGGAGCTGTTTTTT. The full variable domain, rest sourced from reference TRBV7-6 and TRBJ2-2, is GAGVSQSPRYKVTKRGQDVALRCDPISGHVSLYWYRQALGQGPEFLTYFNYEAQQDKSGLPNDRFSAERPEGSISTLTIQRTEQRDSAMYRCASSPSSGGRNTGELFFGEGSRLTVL.